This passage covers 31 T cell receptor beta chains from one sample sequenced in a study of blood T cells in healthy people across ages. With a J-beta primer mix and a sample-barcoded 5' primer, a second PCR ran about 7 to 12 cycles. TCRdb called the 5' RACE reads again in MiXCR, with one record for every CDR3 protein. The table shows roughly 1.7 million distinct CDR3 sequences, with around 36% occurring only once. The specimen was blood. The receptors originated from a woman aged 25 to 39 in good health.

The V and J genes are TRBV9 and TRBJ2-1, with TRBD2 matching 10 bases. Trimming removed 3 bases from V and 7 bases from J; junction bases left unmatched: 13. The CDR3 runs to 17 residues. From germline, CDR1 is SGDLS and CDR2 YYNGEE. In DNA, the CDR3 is TGTGCCAGCAGCGAAGACTCCGGGACTAGCGCAGCGAATGAGCAGTTCTTC. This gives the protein CASSEDSGTSAANEQFF. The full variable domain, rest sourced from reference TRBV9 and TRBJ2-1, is DSGVTQTPKHLITATGQRVTLRCSPRSGDLSVYWYQQSLDQGLQFLIQYYNGEERAKGNILERFSAQQFPDLHSELNLSSLELGDSALYFCASSEDSGTSAANEQFFGPGTRLTVL.

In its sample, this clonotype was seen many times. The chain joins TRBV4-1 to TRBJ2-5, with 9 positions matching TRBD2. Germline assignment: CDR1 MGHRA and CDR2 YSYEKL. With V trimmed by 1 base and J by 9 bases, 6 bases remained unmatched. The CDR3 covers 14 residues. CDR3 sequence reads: CASSQGLADVPQYF. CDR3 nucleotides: TGCGCCAGCAGCCAAGGACTAGCGGACGTTCCCCAGTACTTC.

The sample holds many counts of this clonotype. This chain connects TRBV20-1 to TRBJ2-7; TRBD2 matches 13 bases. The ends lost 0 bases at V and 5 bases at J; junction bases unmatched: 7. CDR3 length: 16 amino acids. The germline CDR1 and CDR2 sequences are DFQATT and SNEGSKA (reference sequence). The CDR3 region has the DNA TGCAGTGCTAGAGACGGAACTAGCGGGAGGGTCCACGAGCAGTACTTC. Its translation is CSARDGTSGRVHEQYF.

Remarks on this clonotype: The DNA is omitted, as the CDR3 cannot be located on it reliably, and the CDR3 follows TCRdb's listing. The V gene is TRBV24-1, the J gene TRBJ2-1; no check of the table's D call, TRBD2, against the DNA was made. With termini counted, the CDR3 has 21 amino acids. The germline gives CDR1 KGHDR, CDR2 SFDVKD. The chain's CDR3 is CATSDFGEGTSGTSSYNEQFF.

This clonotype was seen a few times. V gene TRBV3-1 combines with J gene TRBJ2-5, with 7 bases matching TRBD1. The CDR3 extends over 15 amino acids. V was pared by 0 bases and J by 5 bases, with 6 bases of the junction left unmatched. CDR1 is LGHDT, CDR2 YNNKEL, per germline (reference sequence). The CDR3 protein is CASSQETGPLETQYF. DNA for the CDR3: TGTGCCAGCAGCCAAGAGACAGGGCCCCTGGAGACCCAGTACTTC.

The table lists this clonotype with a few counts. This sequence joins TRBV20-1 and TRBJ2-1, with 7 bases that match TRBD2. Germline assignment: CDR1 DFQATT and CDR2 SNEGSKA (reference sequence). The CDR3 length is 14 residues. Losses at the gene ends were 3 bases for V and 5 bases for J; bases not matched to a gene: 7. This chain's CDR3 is CSASGRGTNNEQFF. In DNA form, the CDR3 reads TGCAGTGCTAGCGGGCGCGGGACTAACAATGAGCAGTTCTTC.

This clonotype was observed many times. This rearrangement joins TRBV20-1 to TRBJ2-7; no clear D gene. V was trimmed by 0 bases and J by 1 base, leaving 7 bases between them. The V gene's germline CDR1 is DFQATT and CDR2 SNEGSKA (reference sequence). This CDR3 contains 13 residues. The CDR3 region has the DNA TGCAGTGCTAGAGATTTTCGGTCCTACGAGCAGTACTTC. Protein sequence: CSARDFRSYEQYF.

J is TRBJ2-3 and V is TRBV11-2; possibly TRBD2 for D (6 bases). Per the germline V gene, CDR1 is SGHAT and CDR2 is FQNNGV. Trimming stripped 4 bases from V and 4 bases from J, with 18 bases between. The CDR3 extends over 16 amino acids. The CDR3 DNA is TGTGCCAGCAGCTCCACCAAAGGAGGGTGGGCAGATACGCAGTATTTT. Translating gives CASSSTKGGWADTQYF.

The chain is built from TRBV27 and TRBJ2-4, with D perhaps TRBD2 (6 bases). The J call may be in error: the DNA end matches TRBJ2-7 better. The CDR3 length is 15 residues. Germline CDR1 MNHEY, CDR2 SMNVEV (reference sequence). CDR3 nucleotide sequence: TGTGCCAGCAGTTTCGGAACTAGCCAAACCTACGAGCAGTACTTC. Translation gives CASSFGTSQTYEQYF.

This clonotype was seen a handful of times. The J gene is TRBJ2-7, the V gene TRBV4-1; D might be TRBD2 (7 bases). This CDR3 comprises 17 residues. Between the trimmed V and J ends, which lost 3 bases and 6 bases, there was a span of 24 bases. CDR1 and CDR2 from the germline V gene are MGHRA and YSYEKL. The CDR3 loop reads CASSQMGDPGGFGEQYF. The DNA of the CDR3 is TGCGCCAGCAGCCAGATGGGGGACCCGGGGGGCTTTGGCGAGCAGTACTTC.

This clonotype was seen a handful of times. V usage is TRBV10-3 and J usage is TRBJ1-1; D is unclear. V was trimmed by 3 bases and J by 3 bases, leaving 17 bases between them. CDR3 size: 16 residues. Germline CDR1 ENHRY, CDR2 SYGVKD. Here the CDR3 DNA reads TGTGCCATCAGTGATTGGTGGTCCGGGGAGGACACTGAAGCTTTCTTT. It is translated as CAISDWWSGEDTEAFF.

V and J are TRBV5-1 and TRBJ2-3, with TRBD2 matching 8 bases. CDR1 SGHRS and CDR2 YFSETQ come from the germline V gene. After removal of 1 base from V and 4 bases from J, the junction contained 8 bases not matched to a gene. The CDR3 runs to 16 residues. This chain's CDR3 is CASSLSIGGGADTQYF. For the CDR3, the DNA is TGCGCCAGCAGCTTGAGTATCGGGGGGGGCGCAGATACGCAGTATTTT.

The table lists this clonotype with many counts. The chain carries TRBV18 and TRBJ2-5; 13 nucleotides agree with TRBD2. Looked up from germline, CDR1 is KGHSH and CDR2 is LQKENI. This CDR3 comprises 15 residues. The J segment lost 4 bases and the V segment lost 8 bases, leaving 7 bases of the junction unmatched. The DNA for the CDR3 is TGTGCCAGCAGCCCGCGGACTAGCGGGAGAGAGACCCAGTACTTC. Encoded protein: CASSPRTSGRETQYF. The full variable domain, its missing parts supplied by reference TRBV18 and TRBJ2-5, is NAGVMQNPRHLVRRRGQEARLRCSPMKGHSHVYWYRQLPEEGLKFMVYLQKENIIDESGMPKERFSAEFPKEGPSILRIQQVVRGDSAAYFCASSPRTSGRETQYFGPGTRLLVL.

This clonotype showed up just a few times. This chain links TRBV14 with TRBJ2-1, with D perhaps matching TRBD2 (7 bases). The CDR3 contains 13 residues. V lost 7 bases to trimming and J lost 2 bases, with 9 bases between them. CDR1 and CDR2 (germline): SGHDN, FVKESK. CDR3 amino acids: CASTGGPYNEQFF. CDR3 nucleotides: TGTGCCAGCACGGGGGGCCCCTACAATGAGCAGTTCTTC.

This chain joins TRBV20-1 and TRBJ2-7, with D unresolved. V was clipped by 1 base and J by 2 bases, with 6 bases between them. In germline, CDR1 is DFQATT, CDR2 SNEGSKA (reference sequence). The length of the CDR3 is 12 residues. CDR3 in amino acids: CSARAPAYEQYF. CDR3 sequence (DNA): TGCAGTGCTAGAGCGCCGGCCTACGAGCAGTACTTC.

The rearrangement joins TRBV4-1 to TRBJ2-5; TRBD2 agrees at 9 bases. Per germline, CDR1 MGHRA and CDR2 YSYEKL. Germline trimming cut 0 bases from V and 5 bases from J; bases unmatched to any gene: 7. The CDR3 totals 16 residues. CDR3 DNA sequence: TGCGCCAGCAGCCAAGATGCGGGAGGGCCCTCGGAGACCCAGTACTTC. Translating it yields CASSQDAGGPSETQYF.

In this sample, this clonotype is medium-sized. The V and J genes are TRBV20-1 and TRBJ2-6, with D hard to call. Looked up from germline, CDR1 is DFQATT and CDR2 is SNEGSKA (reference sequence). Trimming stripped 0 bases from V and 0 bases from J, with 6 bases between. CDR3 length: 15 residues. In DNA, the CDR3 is TGCAGTGCTAGAGATATGCGCTCTGGGGCCAACGTCCTGACTTTC. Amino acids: CSARDMRSGANVLTF.

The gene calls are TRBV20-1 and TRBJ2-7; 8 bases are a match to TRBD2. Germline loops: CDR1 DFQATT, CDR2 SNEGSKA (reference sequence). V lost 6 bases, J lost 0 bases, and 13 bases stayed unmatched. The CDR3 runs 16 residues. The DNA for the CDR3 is TGCAGTGCCTCACCTCGCTTGGGACTAGGCTCCTACGAGCAGTACTTC. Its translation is CSASPRLGLGSYEQYF.

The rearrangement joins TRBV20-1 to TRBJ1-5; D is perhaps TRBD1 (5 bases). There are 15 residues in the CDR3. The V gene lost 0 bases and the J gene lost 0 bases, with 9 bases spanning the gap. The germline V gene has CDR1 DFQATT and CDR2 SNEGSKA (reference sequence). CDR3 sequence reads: CSARDGGYSNQPQHF. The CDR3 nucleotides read TGCAGTGCTAGAGATGGGGGATATAGCAATCAGCCCCAGCATTTT.

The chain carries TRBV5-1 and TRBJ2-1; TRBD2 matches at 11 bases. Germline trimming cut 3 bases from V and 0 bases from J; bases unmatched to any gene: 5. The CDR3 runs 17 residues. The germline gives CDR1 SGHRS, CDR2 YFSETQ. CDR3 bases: TGCGCCAGCAGCTCATTAGCGGGAGGGGTCTCCTACAATGAGCAGTTCTTC. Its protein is CASSSLAGGVSYNEQFF. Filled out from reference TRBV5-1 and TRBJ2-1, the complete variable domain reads KAGVTQTPRYLIKTRGQQVTLSCSPISGHRSVSWYQQTPGQGLQFLFEYFSETQRNKGNFPGRFSGRQFSNSRSEMNVSTLELGDSALYLCASSSLAGGVSYNEQFFGPGTRLTVL.

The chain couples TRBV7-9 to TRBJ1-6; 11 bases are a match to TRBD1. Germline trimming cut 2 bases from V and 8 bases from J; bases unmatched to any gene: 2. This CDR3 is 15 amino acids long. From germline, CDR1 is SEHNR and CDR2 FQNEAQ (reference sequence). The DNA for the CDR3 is TGTGCCAGCAGCTTAACGGGACAGGGGGATTCACCCCTCCACTTT. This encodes CASSLTGQGDSPLHF.

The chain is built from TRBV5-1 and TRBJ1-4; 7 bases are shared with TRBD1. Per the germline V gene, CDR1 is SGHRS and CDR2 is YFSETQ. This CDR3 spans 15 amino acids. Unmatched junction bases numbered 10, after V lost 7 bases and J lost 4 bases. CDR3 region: CASRDRGTVNEKLFF. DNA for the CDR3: TGCGCCAGCCGCGATAGGGGGACAGTTAATGAAAAACTGTTTTTT.

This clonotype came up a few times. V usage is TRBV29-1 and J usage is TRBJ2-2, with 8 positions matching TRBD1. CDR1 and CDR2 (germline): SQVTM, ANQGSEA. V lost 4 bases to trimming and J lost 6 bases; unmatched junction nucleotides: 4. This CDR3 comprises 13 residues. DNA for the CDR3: TGCAGCGTTGTGAGACAGGGGTCCGGGGAGCTGTTTTTT. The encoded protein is CSVVRQGSGELFF.

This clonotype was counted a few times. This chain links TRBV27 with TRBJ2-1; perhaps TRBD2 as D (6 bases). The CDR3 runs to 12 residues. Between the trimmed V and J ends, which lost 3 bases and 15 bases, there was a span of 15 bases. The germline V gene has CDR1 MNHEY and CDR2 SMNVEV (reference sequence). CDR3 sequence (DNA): TGTGCCAGCAGTTTTGGCCGGGACTCTCCGTTCTTC. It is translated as CASSFGRDSPFF.

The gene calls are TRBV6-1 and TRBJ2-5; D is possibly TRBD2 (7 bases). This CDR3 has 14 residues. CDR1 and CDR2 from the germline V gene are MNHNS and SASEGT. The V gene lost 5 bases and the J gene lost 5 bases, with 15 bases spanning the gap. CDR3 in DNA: TGTGCCAGCAGTCACGGGGGGCTAGGGGAGACCCAGTACTTC. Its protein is CASSHGGLGETQYF.

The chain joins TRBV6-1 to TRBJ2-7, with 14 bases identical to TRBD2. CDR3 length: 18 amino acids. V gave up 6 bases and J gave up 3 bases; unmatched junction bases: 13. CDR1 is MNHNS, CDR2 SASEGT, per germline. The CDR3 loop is CASRRLAGGILSSYEQYF. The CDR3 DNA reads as TGTGCCAGCAGACGACTAGCGGGGGGGATACTATCTAGCTACGAGCAGTACTTC.

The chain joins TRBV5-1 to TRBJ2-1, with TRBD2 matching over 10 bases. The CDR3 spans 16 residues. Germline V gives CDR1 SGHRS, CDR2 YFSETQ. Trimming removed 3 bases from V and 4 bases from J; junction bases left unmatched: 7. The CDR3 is CASSSAASGGYNEQFF. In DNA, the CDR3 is TGCGCCAGCAGCTCGGCGGCTAGCGGGGGATACAATGAGCAGTTCTTC.

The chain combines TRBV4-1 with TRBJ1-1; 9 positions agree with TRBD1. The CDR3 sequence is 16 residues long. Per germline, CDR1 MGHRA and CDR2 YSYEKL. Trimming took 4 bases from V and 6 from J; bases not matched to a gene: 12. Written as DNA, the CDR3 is TGCGCCAGCAGCCGACCTAGGACAGGGGTTTTCTCTGAAGCTTTCTTT. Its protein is CASSRPRTGVFSEAFF.

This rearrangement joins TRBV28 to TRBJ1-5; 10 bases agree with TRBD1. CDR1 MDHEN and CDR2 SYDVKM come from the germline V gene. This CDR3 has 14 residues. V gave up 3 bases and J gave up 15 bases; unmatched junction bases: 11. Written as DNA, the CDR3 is TGTGCCAGCAGTTTTAGGACAGGGGGATTAGTAGCGCATTTT. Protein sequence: CASSFRTGGLVAHF.

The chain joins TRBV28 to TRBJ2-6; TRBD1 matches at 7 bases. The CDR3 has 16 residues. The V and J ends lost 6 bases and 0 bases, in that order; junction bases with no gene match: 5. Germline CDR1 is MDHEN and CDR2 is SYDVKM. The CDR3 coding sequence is TGTGCCAGCAGCGGACAGGCGAGCTCTGGGGCCAACGTCCTGACTTTC. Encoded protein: CASSGQASSGANVLTF.

CDR3 sequence reads: CASSTGVATYNEQYF. In DNA, the CDR3 is TGTGCCAGCAGCACTGGGGTAGCGACCTACAATGAGCAGTACTTC. The chain couples TRBV5-5 to TRBJ2-5; TRBD2 is a possible D gene (5 bases). The V gene lost 4 bases and the J gene lost 11 bases, with 24 bases spanning the gap. Germline V gene lookup returns CDR1 SGHKS and CDR2 YYEKEE (reference sequence). The CDR3 runs 15 residues.